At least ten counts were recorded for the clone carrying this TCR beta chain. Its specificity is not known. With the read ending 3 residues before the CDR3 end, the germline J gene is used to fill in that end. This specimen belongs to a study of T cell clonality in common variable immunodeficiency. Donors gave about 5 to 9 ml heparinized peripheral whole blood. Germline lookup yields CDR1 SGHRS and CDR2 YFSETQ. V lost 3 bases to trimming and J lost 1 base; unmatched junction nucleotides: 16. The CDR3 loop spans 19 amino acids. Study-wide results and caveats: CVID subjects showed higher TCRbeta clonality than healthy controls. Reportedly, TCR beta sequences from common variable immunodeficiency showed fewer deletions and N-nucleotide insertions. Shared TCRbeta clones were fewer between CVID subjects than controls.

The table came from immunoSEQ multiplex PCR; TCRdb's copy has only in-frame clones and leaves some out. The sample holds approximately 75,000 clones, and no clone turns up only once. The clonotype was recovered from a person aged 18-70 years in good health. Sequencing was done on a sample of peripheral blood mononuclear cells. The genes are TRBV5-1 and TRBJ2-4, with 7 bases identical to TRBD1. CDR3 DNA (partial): TGCGCCAGCAGCTCGGGCCTGGGACAGCCCGACCTTGCCAAAAACATT. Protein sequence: CASSSGLGQPDLAKNI. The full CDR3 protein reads CASSSGLGQPDLAKNIQYF.